These 7 T cell receptor beta chains came from one sample sequenced in a study of CD8 T cell repertoires and HIV-1 epitope variants. Profiled with immunoSEQ multiplex PCR; TCRdb holds only in-frame clones, not every one. The repertoire consists of more than 85,000 clones, with 70% to 75% occurring once and the leading ten covering around a quarter. The material sequenced was uncultured baseline CD8+ T cells from peripheral blood mononuclear cells (PBMCs). The origin of the receptors is a male donor with HIV.

The rearrangement joins TRBV6-5 to TRBJ2-3, with 9 bases identical to TRBD1. V dropped 3 bases and J dropped 4; count of bases not matched to a gene: 5. Germline loops: CDR1 MNHEY, CDR2 SVGAGI. CDR3 length equals 15 residues. CDR3 sequence: CASSYAGQGSDTQYF. For the CDR3, the DNA is TGTGCCAGCAGTTATGCGGGACAGGGCTCAGATACGCAGTATTTT.

The chain recombines TRBV11-2 with TRBJ2-2; TRBD2 aligns across 10 bases. Germline CDR1 is SGHAT and CDR2 is FQNNGV. The CDR3 has 16 amino acids. V lost 3 bases to trimming and J lost 6 bases; unmatched junction nucleotides: 7. The CDR3 nucleotides are TGTGCCAGCAGCTTGGAACCTAGCGGGAGATCCGGGGAGCTGTTTTTT. Amino acids: CASSLEPSGRSGELFF.

J is TRBJ2-3 and V is TRBV4-2, with a tentative D call TRBD2 (6 bases). This CDR3 is built from 14 residues. Trimming removed 4 bases at V and 5 bases at J, with 13 bases between. Germline CDR1 LGHNA, CDR2 YNFKEQ. The CDR3 protein is CASSRNRAGDTQYF. Here the CDR3 DNA reads TGTGCCAGCAGCCGGAACCGAGCGGGAGATACGCAGTATTTT.

J is TRBJ2-1 and V is TRBV7-2; 9 bases are shared with TRBD2. The CDR3 runs 14 residues. Germline-derived CDR1 and CDR2 are SGHTA and FQGNSA. The ends lost 8 bases at V and 7 bases at J; junction bases unmatched: 9. The CDR3 DNA follows: TGTGCCAGCTCGCGGGGGGGCTCAAAGAATGAGCAGTTCTTC. Amino acid sequence: CASSRGGSKNEQFF.

This chain links TRBV6-1 with TRBJ1-6, with D hard to call. Trimming stripped 3 bases from V and 0 bases from J, with 6 bases between. Germline V gene lookup returns CDR1 MNHNS and CDR2 SASEGT. The CDR3 runs 15 residues. The CDR3 spells CASSESFSYNSPLHF. DNA of the CDR3: TGTGCCAGCAGTGAGAGCTTCTCCTATAATTCACCCCTCCACTTT.

J is TRBJ2-7 and V is TRBV4-3; possible D gene TRBD2, 5 bases. CDR1 and CDR2 from the germline V gene are LGHNA and YSLEER. Trimming stripped 0 bases from V and 5 bases from J, with 14 bases between. The CDR3 loop spans 15 amino acids. Here the CDR3 DNA reads TGCGCCAGCAGCCAAGATAGTGAGGGAGACGACGAGCAGTACTTC. The encoded protein is CASSQDSEGDDEQYF.

The chain carries TRBV7-9 and TRBJ2-5; D ambiguous. V was cut by 2 bases and J by 0 bases, with 4 bases left in between. Germline-derived CDR1 and CDR2 are SEHNR and FQNEAQ (reference sequence). CDR3 length: 13 amino acids. CDR3 region: CASSLIYQETQYF. CDR3 in DNA: TGTGCCAGCAGCTTAATTTACCAAGAGACCCAGTACTTC.